This TCR beta chain was captured by sequencing in a study of radiotherapy plus CTLA-4 blockade in lung cancer. TCRdb's table, derived via immunoSEQ multiplex PCR, lists solely in-frame clones and lacks some. This table has over 75,000 clones, 83% appearing once. Germline CDR1 and CDR2: KGHSH and LQKENI. Trimming cost V 3 bases and J 7 bases; bases outside gene matches: 9. This CDR3 is built from 15 residues. The chain combines TRBV18 with TRBJ2-1; TRBD2 matches 7 bases. Source: peripheral blood, taken from a patient treated with radiotherapy plus ipilimumab. This TCR derives from a human donor with non-small cell lung cancer who had stable disease on radiotherapy plus ipilimumab. The CDR3 bases are TGTGCCAGCTCACCTGACTGGGGGGGGAGTAATGAGCAGTTCTTC. Protein: CASSPDWGGSNEQFF.